This T cell receptor (beta chain) stems from a study of human T cells and chemical hapten exposure. General study points: TCRs at high frequency, those above 1 in 1000, did not change with DPC sensitization. Patch test score was positively correlated with the counts of PT1 expanded TCRs.

The study's library attached unique molecular identifiers to single cDNA molecules. MiXCR, run by TCRdb on the RACE reads, gives a single entry per CDR3 protein. The sample carries about 92,000 distinct CDR3 sequences, around 10% recorded once. This clonotype has just a few counts. The antigen remains undetermined. The CDR3 extends over 12 amino acids. Trimming shortened V by 1 base and J by 8 bases, and 7 bases separated the two germline ends. CDR1 is SGHTA, CDR2 FQGNSA, per germline. Documented time point: pre-sensitization, week 0. The treatment is: therapeutic diphenylcyclopropenone sensitization with weekly scalp DPC. The authors' total RNA extraction used unfractionated whole blood.

The sequencing here drew on whole blood, taken in connection with sensitization to the hapten diphenylcyclopropenone (DPC). The rearrangement joins TRBV7-2 to TRBJ2-3; D call uncertain. The TCR originated in a middle-aged woman with alopecia areata. Some clones in this sample may be carry-over from other donors' samples. CDR3 nucleotide sequence: TGTGCCAGCAGCTTAGGCCCCAGTACGCAGTATTTT. Protein sequence: CASSLGPSTQYF.